This passage covers 32 T cell receptor beta chains from one sample sequenced in a study of T cell repertoires in cytomegalovirus infection. No antigen is known for these receptors. From the reads, TCRdb called clonotypes with MiXCR, one entry per CDR3 protein. Among hundreds of thousands of distinct CDR3 sequences listed, roughly a third were seen once. The sample was cultured PBMCs, taken from culture after CMV antigen stimulation. The receptors originated from a human donor in good health (CMV status not recorded). Some clones in this sample may be carry-over from other donors' samples.

This clonotype has a handful of counts. The chain couples TRBV7-2 to TRBJ2-7; tentatively, D is TRBD1 (5 bases). The V gene lost 5 bases and the J gene lost 7 bases, with 18 bases spanning the gap. In germline, CDR1 is SGHTA, CDR2 FQGNSA. This CDR3 spans 14 amino acids. The CDR3 here is CASSPRTTDGEQYF. The CDR3 nucleotides are TGTGCCAGCAGCCCAAGGACAACGGATGGGGAGCAGTACTTC.

There are many counts of this clonotype. The V and J genes are TRBV7-8 and TRBJ2-1; D possibly matches TRBD1 or TRBD2 (5 bases each). Per germline, CDR1 SGHVS and CDR2 FQNEAQ. Trimming stripped 0 bases from V and 1 base from J, with 13 bases between. The CDR3 covers 17 residues. The CDR3 coding sequence is TGTGCCAGCAGCTTAGCGCGGTTGGGGGATTCCTACAATGAGCAGTTCTTC. This gives the protein CASSLARLGDSYNEQFF.

The chain carries TRBV11-2 and TRBJ2-1, with 7 bases aligning to TRBD2. The V and J ends lost 5 bases and 10 bases, in that order; junction bases with no gene match: 8. CDR1 is SGHAT and CDR2 is FQNNGV in the germline V gene. This CDR3 region has 13 residues. The CDR3: CASSPRGVYEQFF. CDR3 DNA sequence: TGTGCCAGCAGCCCCCGGGGGGTCTACGAGCAGTTCTTC.

A few counts support this clonotype. The J gene is TRBJ2-7, the V gene TRBV28; possibly TRBD1 for D (5 bases). V dropped 5 bases and J dropped 7 bases, with 15 bases sitting between them. The germline V gene has CDR1 MDHEN and CDR2 SYDVKM. The CDR3 totals 13 residues. For the CDR3, the DNA is TGTGCCAGCAGTCCAACCAGTTCAGGGGAGCAGTACTTC. It yields the protein CASSPTSSGEQYF.

Here the CDR3 reads CASDPGGVGDYEQYF. The CDR3 nucleotides are TGCGCCAGCGACCCGGGGGGCGTCGGGGATTACGAGCAGTACTTC. J is TRBJ2-7 and V is TRBV5-1; a weak D match, TRBD2 (7 bases). There are 15 residues in the CDR3. V lost 7 bases, J lost 4 bases, and 21 bases lay in between. The V gene's germline CDR1 is SGHRS and CDR2 YFSETQ.

This clonotype was counted between two and nine times. V usage is TRBV12-3 or TRBV12-4 and J usage is TRBJ2-2, with TRBD2 matching over 9 bases. There are 16 residues in the CDR3. V shed 3 bases, J shed 6 bases, and the junction held 8 bases outside the gene matches. The CDR3 protein is CASSFPRREGAGELFF. In DNA form, the CDR3 reads TGTGCCAGCAGTTTCCCCCGGCGGGAGGGCGCCGGGGAGCTGTTTTTT.

This chain connects TRBV29-1 to TRBJ1-2; D may be TRBD1 (5 bases). Trimming removed 3 bases from V and 7 bases from J, with 9 bases in between. The CDR3 runs 11 residues. The germline V gene has CDR1 SQVTM and CDR2 ANQGSEA. In DNA form, the CDR3 reads TGCAGCGTTGAGGGACCTGTTGGCTACACCTTC. Its translation: CSVEGPVGYTF. Looking up the rest from reference TRBV29-1 and TRBJ1-2 gives the full variable domain: SAVISQKPSRDICQRGTSLTIQCQVDSQVTMMFWYRQQPGQSLTLIATANQGSEATYESGFVIDKFPISRPNLTFSTLTVSNMSPEDSSIYLCSVEGPVGYTFGSGTRLTVV.

The gene calls are TRBV28 and TRBJ1-1; D not resolved. Germline CDR1 MDHEN, CDR2 SYDVKM. This CDR3 region has 14 residues. With 6 bases removed from V and 3 bases from J, the gap between germline ends came to 14 bases. This chain's CDR3 is CASRVYGSHTEAFF. Here the CDR3 DNA reads TGTGCCAGCAGGGTGTACGGCAGCCACACTGAAGCTTTCTTT. Full variable domain (remainder filled in from reference TRBV28 and TRBJ1-1): DVKVTQSSRYLVKRTGEKVFLECVQDMDHENMFWYRQDPGLGLRLIYFSYDVKMKEKGDIPEGYSVSREKKERFSLILESASTNQTSMYLCASRVYGSHTEAFFGQGTRLTVV.

This rearrangement joins TRBV7-2 to TRBJ2-7; D tentatively reads TRBD1 or TRBD2 (6 bases each). CDR3 length: 14 amino acids. Germline CDR1 reads SGHTA; CDR2 reads FQGNSA. Trimming cost V 8 bases and J 3 bases, with 17 bases left between them. The CDR3 sequence: CASARPGGDYEQYF. CDR3 coding DNA: TGTGCCAGCGCCCGCCCCGGGGGCGACTACGAGCAGTACTTC.

The genes are TRBV14 and TRBJ2-1; D perhaps matches TRBD2 (6 bases). Per germline, CDR1 SGHDN and CDR2 FVKESK. Deletions cut 5 bases from V and 9 bases from J, with 23 bases between. This CDR3 region has 16 residues. CDR3 in DNA: TGTGCCAGCAGCTTGGGCCCGGGACTCCTACCCGGTGAGCAGTTCTTC. It codes for CASSLGPGLLPGEQFF. Looking up the rest from reference TRBV14 and TRBJ2-1 gives the full variable domain: EAGVTQFPSHSVIEKGQTVTLRCDPISGHDNLYWYRRVMGKEIKFLLHFVKESKQDESGMPNNRFLAERTGGTYSTLKVQPAELEDSGVYFCASSLGPGLLPGEQFFGPGTRLTVL.

J is TRBJ1-5 and V is TRBV18; the D gene is possibly TRBD1 (5 bases). Trimming took 3 bases from V and 5 from J, leaving 11 bases between them. CDR3 length: 14 residues. The germline V gene has CDR1 KGHSH and CDR2 LQKENI. The CDR3 bases are TGTGCCAGCTCACCCGCGGGGACGTATCAGCCCCAGCATTTT. This sequence encodes CASSPAGTYQPQHF. The entire variable domain, with the rest obtained from reference TRBV18 and TRBJ1-5, is as follows: NAGVMQNPRHLVRRRGQEARLRCSPMKGHSHVYWYRQLPEEGLKFMVYLQKENIIDESGMPKERFSAEFPKEGPSILRIQQVVRGDSAAYFCASSPAGTYQPQHFGDGTRLSIL.

The sample holds a few counts of this clonotype. The V call is TRBV6-2 or TRBV6-3, the J call TRBJ2-3, with 9 nucleotides matching TRBD2. The V gene end was trimmed by 4 bases and the J gene end by 6 bases; junction bases not matched to a gene: 8. Germline V gene sequence: CDR1 MNHEY, CDR2 SVGEGT. There are 15 residues in the CDR3. CDR3 sequence reads: CASSFIAGVEDTQYF. The DNA for the CDR3 is TGTGCCAGCAGTTTCATAGCGGGAGTGGAGGATACGCAGTATTTT.

The sample holds a few counts of this clonotype. The rearrangement joins TRBV7-6 to TRBJ2-1; D not resolved. V was clipped by 5 bases and J by 9 bases, with 11 bases between them. The CDR3 is 12 residues long. From germline, CDR1 is SGHVS and CDR2 FNYEAQ. CDR3 sequence: CASSRMSGEQFF. DNA for the CDR3: TGTGCCAGCAGCCGTATGTCGGGTGAGCAGTTCTTC.

The table lists this clonotype with a few counts. This chain connects TRBV2 to TRBJ2-1; unclear D gene. CDR1 and CDR2 from the germline V gene are SNHLY and FYNNEI. Trimming took 1 base from V and 14 from J, leaving 15 bases between them. CDR3 length: 13 amino acids. The CDR3 loop is CASSEGPLGLEFF. Here the CDR3 DNA reads TGTGCCAGCAGTGAAGGCCCACTGGGCCTGGAGTTCTTC.

The CDR3 DNA reads TGTGCCAGCAGTTCCACGACTTACTACAATGAGCAGTTCTTC. It encodes CASSSTTYYNEQFF. This rearrangement joins TRBV12-3 or TRBV12-4 to TRBJ2-1; D is ambiguous. This CDR3 spans 14 amino acids. V was trimmed by 4 bases and J by 3 bases, leaving 10 bases between them.

The chain links TRBV5-1 to TRBJ2-4; 8 bases are a match to TRBD2. V lost 0 bases and J lost 6; bases outside the gene matches: 8. Germline V gene data show CDR1 as SGHRS and CDR2 as YFSETQ. This CDR3 is built from 16 residues. The DNA of the CDR3 is TGCGCCAGCAGCTTGGACCGACTTAGCGGGGCAAACATTCAGTACTTC. It is translated as CASSLDRLSGANIQYF.

The rearrangement links TRBV27 to TRBJ2-3, with 12 bases identical to TRBD2. The CDR3 extends over 15 amino acids. CDR1 is MNHEY and CDR2 is SMNVEV in the germline V gene (reference sequence). V was pared by 6 bases and J by 2 bases, with 3 bases of the junction left unmatched. In nucleotides, the CDR3 is TGTGCCAGCAGCTGGACTAGCGGGAACACAGATACGCAGTATTTT. Translation: CASSWTSGNTDTQYF.

The V call is TRBV2, the J call TRBJ1-5, with D possibly TRBD1 on 6 matching bases. Trimming shortened V by 3 bases and J by 7 bases, and 19 bases separated the two germline ends. The germline CDR1 and CDR2 sequences are SNHLY and FYNNEI. The length of the CDR3 is 16 residues. The CDR3 sequence: CASSEGGQGLSQPQHF. DNA of the CDR3: TGTGCCAGCAGTGAGGGGGGGCAGGGCCTATCACAGCCCCAGCATTTT.

The chain uses TRBV20-1 and TRBJ1-1; D gene ambiguous. This CDR3 is built from 13 residues. Germline CDR1 is DFQATT and CDR2 is SNEGSKA (reference sequence). Trimming took off 8 bases at V and 4 bases at J, with 17 bases between the two ends. The CDR3 DNA is TGCAGTCCTGCCCGGGGTACCTTCACTGAAGCTTTCTTT. Protein product: CSPARGTFTEAFF.

The chain links TRBV5-1 to TRBJ1-5; D remains ambiguous. Germline-derived CDR1 and CDR2 are SGHRS and YFSETQ. This CDR3 is 18 amino acids long. V dropped 3 bases and J dropped 9 bases, with 28 bases sitting between them. The CDR3 bases are TGCGCCAGCAGCTCGACGCCGTCGGGCCCGGGATTCGAGCTGCCCCAGCATTTT. Protein: CASSSTPSGPGFELPQHF.

This rearrangement joins TRBV11-2 to TRBJ2-5, with D perhaps TRBD1 (7 bases). Germline V lookup: CDR1 SGHAT, CDR2 FQNNGV. The CDR3 is 15 amino acids. Trimming left V 3 bases short and J 2 bases short, with 13 bases between. CDR3 nucleotides: TGTGCCAGCAGCTTCAGGGGGACTCCTCAAGAGACCCAGTACTTC. Translation: CASSFRGTPQETQYF. The full variable domain, rest sourced from reference TRBV11-2 and TRBJ2-5, is EAGVAQSPRYKIIEKRQSVAFWCNPISGHATLYWYQQILGQGPKLLIQFQNNGVVDDSQLPKDRFSAERLKGVDSTLKIQPAKLEDSAVYLCASSFRGTPQETQYFGPGTRLLVL.

This sequence joins TRBV20-1 and TRBJ1-4, with unresolved D. CDR3 length: 12 amino acids. Deletions cut 6 bases from V and 8 bases from J, with 13 bases between. Germline V gene lookup returns CDR1 DFQATT and CDR2 SNEGSKA (reference sequence). The CDR3 sequence: CSAVLGSEKLFF. As DNA, the CDR3 is TGCAGTGCGGTGCTGGGCAGCGAAAAACTGTTTTTT.

The chain carries TRBV12-3 or TRBV12-4 and TRBJ1-6; TRBD1 matches 9 bases. The CDR3 consists of 17 residues. The V gene end was trimmed by 5 bases and the J gene end by 10 bases; junction bases not matched to a gene: 15. Here the CDR3 reads CASSTRQGGSQRSPLHF. The CDR3, as DNA: TGTGCCAGCAGTACCCGACAGGGGGGCTCGCAGCGGTCACCCCTCCACTTT.

At least ten counts were recorded for this clonotype. This chain connects TRBV7-9 to TRBJ1-4; D not certain. The CDR3 spans 14 residues. Germline V CDR1 and CDR2: SEHNR, FQNEAQ (reference sequence). V lost 3 bases, J lost 3 bases, and 8 bases lay in between. The CDR3 DNA reads as TGTGCCAGCAGCTTCCGTGGGGCTAATGAAAAACTGTTTTTT. Its translation: CASSFRGANEKLFF.

The chain combines TRBV10-2 with TRBJ2-7, with D maybe TRBD1 (5 bases). V was shortened by 2 bases and J by 0 bases, with 11 bases between the two germline ends. The germline gives CDR1 WSHSY, CDR2 SAAADI. The CDR3 is made up of 15 amino acids. CDR3 DNA sequence: TGCGCCAGCAGTGAGGCAGGGTACCTCTCCTACGAGCAGTACTTC. It yields the protein CASSEAGYLSYEQYF.

The chain recombines TRBV12-3 or TRBV12-4 with TRBJ2-1; 9 bases map to TRBD2. The CDR3 runs to 15 residues. Germline trimming cut 2 bases from V and 6 bases from J; bases unmatched to any gene: 5. The CDR3 nucleotides read TGTGCCAGCAGTTTATGGGGTAGCGGGAGCAATGAGCAGTTCTTC. As protein: CASSLWGSGSNEQFF.

The chain joins TRBV6-6 to TRBJ2-3; 7 bases are a match to TRBD2. Germline V gene lookup returns CDR1 MNHNY and CDR2 SVGAGI (reference sequence). This CDR3 contains 14 residues. The V gene end was trimmed by 9 bases and the J gene end by 9 bases; junction bases not matched to a gene: 15. This CDR3 is CASRTGTNVGTQYF. The DNA of the CDR3 is TGTGCCAGTCGCACCGGGACTAATGTGGGGACGCAGTATTTT.

J is TRBJ2-1 and V is TRBV20-1, with 14 bases aligning to TRBD2. CDR1 is DFQATT, CDR2 SNEGSKA, per germline (reference sequence). The CDR3 has 12 residues. V shed 6 bases, J shed 12 bases, and the junction held 4 bases outside the gene matches. The CDR3 protein is CSAPGLAGGQFF. CDR3 bases: TGCAGTGCACCAGGACTAGCGGGGGGGCAGTTCTTC.

This clonotype appeared a few times. The genes are TRBV19 and TRBJ2-1; 7 bases fit TRBD2. After removal of 5 bases from V and 0 bases from J, the junction contained 7 bases not matched to a gene. The length of the CDR3 is 16 residues. The germline CDR1 and CDR2 sequences are LNHDA and SQIVND (reference sequence). Here the CDR3 DNA reads TGTGCCAGTAGTTGGCGGGCTAGCGGCTCCTACAATGAGCAGTTCTTC. The encoded protein is CASSWRASGSYNEQFF.

There are many counts of this clonotype. The V and J genes are TRBV7-2 and TRBJ2-3, with D uncertain. The CDR3 runs 12 residues. CDR1 is SGHTA and CDR2 is FQGNSA in the germline V gene. V lost 8 bases, J lost 2 bases, and 8 bases lay in between. The CDR3 DNA is TGTGCCAGCCGCGCTCCCACAGATACGCAGTATTTT. It encodes CASRAPTDTQYF.

The chain carries TRBV19 and TRBJ2-7; possibly TRBD1 or TRBD2 for D (5 bases each). The CDR3 is 14 residues long. The germline V gene has CDR1 LNHDA and CDR2 SQIVND (reference sequence). Trimming removed 8 bases from V and 3 bases from J, with 17 bases in between. The CDR3 loop is CASPTELGDYEQYF. CDR3 nucleotides: TGTGCCAGTCCTACTGAACTGGGGGACTACGAGCAGTACTTC.

V is TRBV20-1 and J is TRBJ2-1, with a weak D call TRBD2 (7 bases). V lost 7 bases to trimming and J lost 9 bases, with 13 bases between them. Germline CDR1 reads DFQATT; CDR2 reads SNEGSKA (reference sequence). This CDR3 has 11 residues. CDR3 bases: TGCAGTGTCGGGGGGCACGGTGAGCAGTTCTTC. Protein: CSVGGHGEQFF.